The following is a T cell receptor beta chain sequence with its context. Germline CDR1 is SNHLY and CDR2 is FYNNEI. Germline trimming cut 5 bases from V and 7 bases from J; bases unmatched to any gene: 6. CDR3 length: 14 residues. These data come from a study of blood T cell repertoires in COVID-19. Overall study: COVID-19 samples, acute and convalescent, were from the United States, Italy and Spain. T cells, B-cell-depleted T cells, or PBMCs supplied cDNA or gDNA.

Authors' processing steps: Reference gene primer amplification yielded estimated nucleated cell counts. Method: immunoSEQ multiplex PCR; TCRdb's copy keeps in-frame clones and lacks some. D and trimming were read from the DNA, whereas the V and J calls and clone size are those reported in that table. This sample has 300,000 or so clones, with about 90% found just once. Specimen: peripheral blood. The TCR comes from a middle-aged woman with acute or convalescent COVID-19. This sequence joins TRBV2 and TRBJ2-2; 8 positions agree with TRBD2. The CDR3: CASSPGGRIGELFF. CDR3 in DNA: TGTGCCAGCAGTCCGGGGGGGCGTATCGGGGAGCTGTTTTTT.